This TCR beta chain was recorded in a study of OX40 agonist ivuxolimab in advanced cancers. About the research overall: A male proportion of about 84% was recorded, with mean age 60 years and range roughly 23 to 85. Regarding the study as a whole: Low normalized clonal expansion also occurred in some nonresponding patients. Among patients with partial responses at 0.1-3.0 mg/kg, clonal expansion was among the lowest.

Peripheral blood came from all dose cohorts at three timepoints. CDR1 is GTSNPN and CDR2 is SVGIG in the germline V gene (reference sequence). There are 13 residues in the CDR3. With 3 bases removed from V and 3 bases from J, the gap between germline ends came to 9 bases. About this clone: Its matching antigen is unknown.

The table came from immunoSEQ multiplex PCR; TCRdb's copy has only in-frame clones and leaves some out. The sample carries about 53,000 clones, 80% to 90% recorded once. Sequences were derived from CD4+ or CD8+ T cells sorted from blood, sampled in a trial of the OX40 agonist ivuxolimab. The chain couples TRBV30 to TRBJ1-5; no clear D gene. The TCR comes from an adult with an advanced solid tumor such as melanoma, head and neck, liver or kidney cancer. The CDR3 here is CAWRASHNQPQHF. CDR3 nucleotide sequence: TGTGCCTGGAGGGCCAGCCACAATCAGCCCCAGCATTTT.